Listed below are T cell receptor beta chains from one sample, sequenced in a study of T cell changes during pregnancy in multiple sclerosis. Data came from immunoSEQ multiplex PCR; TCRdb stores just in-frame clones and leaves some out. Of just over 40,000 clones detected, roughly 88% appear once; the ten largest clones hold more than 4.5%. Source: peripheral blood, taken in the first trimester of pregnancy. The source is a female donor in good health, enrolled as a control in a pregnancy study. Both conserved end residues are part of each CDR3. A D gene is named only where the DNA matches it firmly. Clone size, where shown, is once, few, many, or a class for clones that have expanded.

clone size	V gene	D gene	J gene	CDR3 DNA	CDR3 protein
.	TRBV27	TRBD2	TRBJ2-2	TGTGCCAGCAGTTTTGCAAGGACTAGCGGTTCCACCGGGGAGCTGTTTTTT	CASSFARTSGSTGELFF
.	TRBV27	TRBD1	TRBJ2-1	TGTGCCAGCAGGCGGGGACAGGTAGAGAATGAGCAGTTCTTC	CASRRGQVENEQFF
.	TRBV9	TRBD1	TRBJ1-4	TGTGCCAGCAGCGCCGGGACAGGCCATGAAAAACTGTTTTTT	CASSAGTGHEKLFF
.	TRBV15	.	TRBJ2-7	TGTGCCACCAGCAGAGAAGGGGACTCCTACGAGCAGTACTTC	CATSREGDSYEQYF
.	TRBV29-1	TRBD1	TRBJ2-7	TGCAGCGTCTCACGGACAGGCCCCTACGAGCAGTACTTC	CSVSRTGPYEQYF
.	TRBV19	.	TRBJ2-5	TGTGCCAGTCGATCAGGAGAGACCCAGTACTTC	CASRSGETQYF
.	TRBV7-6	TRBD2	TRBJ2-7	TGTGCCAGCAGCTTATATGCGGGGGGGCCTTCCGAGCAGTACTTC	CASSLYAGGPSEQYF
once	TRBV5-4	TRBD1	TRBJ2-1	TGTGCCAGCAGCTTGGTACAGGGGGCTTTCGATGAGCAGTTCTTC	CASSLVQGAFDEQFF
.	TRBV19	.	TRBJ1-1	TGTGCCAGTAGCCTGGGGGCGCTTGGGAACACTGAAGCTTTCTTT	CASSLGALGNTEAFF
once	TRBV4-1	TRBD1	TRBJ2-6	TGCGCCAGCAGCCTCCGATCGGACAGGGCGGAAGGGGCCAACGTCCTGACTTTC	CASSLRSDRAEGANVLTF
.	TRBV10-3	TRBD1	TRBJ2-7	TGTGCCATCAGTGACGTCCGACAGGGGATCTACGAGCAGTACTTC	CAISDVRQGIYEQYF
.	TRBV11-2	TRBD2	TRBJ2-3	TGTGCCAGCAGCTTAGACGGGAGGGGCACAGATACGCAGTATTTT	CASSLDGRGTDTQYF
.	TRBV4-3	.	TRBJ2-5	TGCGCCAGCAGCCAAGAGCTGACACAACGGGAGACCCAGTACTTC	CASSQELTQRETQYF
.	TRBV7-6	TRBD1	TRBJ1-2	TGTGCCAGCAGCTTAAAGGGCGGGACAGGCGGCTACACCTTC	CASSLKGGTGGYTF
.	TRBV29-1	.	TRBJ2-1	TGCAGCGTTGGCGATGAGCAGTTCTTC	CSVGDEQFF
.	TRBV6-1	.	TRBJ1-2	TGTGCCAGCAGTGAAGGAGGGAGGGGGTATGGCTACACCTTC	CASSEGGRGYGYTF
.	TRBV4-3	.	TRBJ1-5	TGCGCCAGCAGCCAAGATCGCCAGAGCAATCAGCCCCAGCATTTT	CASSQDRQSNQPQHF
once	TRBV6-5	.	TRBJ1-3	TGTGCCAGCAGTACGGGAGGGGCTGGAAACACCATATATTTT	CASSTGGAGNTIYF
once	TRBV2	.	TRBJ1-2	TGTGCCAGCAGTGAGGTTGGGGGGGGCCGTGGCTACACCTTC	CASSEVGGGRGYTF
.	TRBV28	.	TRBJ2-1	TGTGCCAGCAGCCGATTAGCGGTAAACTCCTACAATGAGCAGTTCTTC	CASSRLAVNSYNEQFF
.	TRBV5-1	.	TRBJ2-7	TGCGCCAGCAGCCGCCCCGATCCTACCTACGAGCAGTACTTC	CASSRPDPTYEQYF
.	TRBV9	TRBD1	TRBJ2-2	TGTGCCAGCAGCGGAATGGGACAGGGCCCAAACACCGGGGAGCTGTTTTTT	CASSGMGQGPNTGELFF
.	TRBV5-1	.	TRBJ2-1	TGCGCCAGCAGCTTGGCGACAGGTTGGGAGCAGTTCTTC	CASSLATGWEQFF
.	TRBV5-1	TRBD2	TRBJ2-6	TGCGCCAGCAGCTTGAGGCTAGCGGGCTCTGGGGCCAACGTCCTGACTTTC	CASSLRLAGSGANVLTF
.	TRBV7-2	.	TRBJ2-1	TGTGCCAGCCGGAGGGACGGACATTACAATGAGCAGTTCTTC	CASRRDGHYNEQFF
once	TRBV2	TRBD2	TRBJ2-3	TGTGCCAGCAGTGCCGGGACTATCTCTAGCACAGATACGCAGTATTTT	CASSAGTISSTDTQYF
.	TRBV5-6	.	TRBJ2-3	TGTGCCAGCAGCTTGTCTCCTAGGGACTTCAGCACAGATACGCAGTATTTT	CASSLSPRDFSTDTQYF
.	TRBV6-4	.	TRBJ2-2	TGTGCCAGCAGTGTGGGCCCCTCCGGGGAGCTGTTTTTT	CASSVGPSGELFF
.	TRBV5-6	.	TRBJ1-5	TGTGCCAGCAGCTTGTGGGCAGGGGTGGACAATCAGCCCCAGCATTTT	CASSLWAGVDNQPQHF
.	TRBV6-5	TRBD2	TRBJ2-1	TGTGCCAGCACCCCAACCTCCGGGGGGGAGCAGTTCTTC	CASTPTSGGEQFF
.	TRBV19	TRBD1	TRBJ1-1	TGTGCCAGTAGTAATTACAGGGGCGCCGGGCAGACTGAAGCTTTCTTT	CASSNYRGAGQTEAFF
.	TRBV5-6	.	TRBJ1-1	TGTGCCAGCAGCTTGGTGGCAGGGGTACGCACTGAAGCTTTCTTT	CASSLVAGVRTEAFF
.	TRBV5-5	TRBD1	TRBJ2-2	TGTGCCAGCACCCCTTGGGACAGACTGAACACCGGGGAGCTGTTTTTT	CASTPWDRLNTGELFF